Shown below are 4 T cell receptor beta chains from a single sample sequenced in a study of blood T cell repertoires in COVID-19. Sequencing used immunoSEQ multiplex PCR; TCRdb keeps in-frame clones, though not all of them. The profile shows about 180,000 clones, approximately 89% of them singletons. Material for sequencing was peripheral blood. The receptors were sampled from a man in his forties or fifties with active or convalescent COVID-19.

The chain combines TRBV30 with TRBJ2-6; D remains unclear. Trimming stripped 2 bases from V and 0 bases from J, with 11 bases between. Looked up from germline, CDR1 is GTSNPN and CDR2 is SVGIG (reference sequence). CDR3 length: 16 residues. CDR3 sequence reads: CAWSFQTGSGANVLTF. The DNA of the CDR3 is TGTGCCTGGAGTTTCCAGACGGGCTCTGGGGCCAACGTCCTGACTTTC.

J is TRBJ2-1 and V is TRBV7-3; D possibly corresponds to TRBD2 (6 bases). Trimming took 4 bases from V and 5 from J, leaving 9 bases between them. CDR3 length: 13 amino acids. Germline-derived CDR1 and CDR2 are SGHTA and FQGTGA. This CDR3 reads CASSSGGNNEQFF. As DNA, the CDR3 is TGTGCCAGCAGCTCCGGGGGTAACAATGAGCAGTTCTTC.

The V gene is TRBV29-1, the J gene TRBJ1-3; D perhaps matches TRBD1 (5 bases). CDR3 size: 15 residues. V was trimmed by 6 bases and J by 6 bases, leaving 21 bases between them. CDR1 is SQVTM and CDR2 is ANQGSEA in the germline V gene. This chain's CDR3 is CSVILPAGPQNTIYF. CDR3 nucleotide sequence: TGCAGCGTGATATTACCCGCGGGACCTCAAAACACCATATATTTT.

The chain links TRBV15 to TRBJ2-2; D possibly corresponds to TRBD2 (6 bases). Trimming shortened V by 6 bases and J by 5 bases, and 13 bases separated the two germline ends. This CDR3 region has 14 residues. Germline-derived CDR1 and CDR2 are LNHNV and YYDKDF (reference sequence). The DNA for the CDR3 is TGTGCCACCAGTGGGGAGGTTGGAACCGGGGAGCTGTTTTTT. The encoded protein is CATSGEVGTGELFF.